This TCR beta chain was observed in a study of siplizumab effects on memory and regulatory T cells. Regarding the study as a whole: Mappable alloreactive CD4+ clones were on average around 69% Treg-derived with siplizumab, around 26% in controls. Neither a naive nor a memory phenotype was assignable to roughly 80-95% of proliferating CD4+ or CD8+ clones. Apparently key alloresponse contributors, naive T cells also seemed more diverse than memory cells.

There are 15 residues in the CDR3. V dropped 6 bases and J dropped 10; count of bases not matched to a gene: 12. In germline, CDR1 is LNHDA, CDR2 SQIVND (reference sequence). For every sample, about 10^5 TCR templates were assayed. Profiling relied on immunoSEQ multiplex PCR, and the TCRdb table lists in-frame clones only, not all of them. The table has roughly 120,000 clones, approximately 94% seen once. Concerning this clone itself: Its specificity is not known.

This receptor was taken from a human donor in good health. The sample comprised non-Treg CD4+ T cells sorted from blood. V usage is TRBV19 and J usage is TRBJ2-1; 10 bases are a match to TRBD1. CDR3 DNA sequence: TGTGCCAGTAGACGAGGGACAGGGGCTCAAGCGGAGCAGTTCTTC. Protein: CASRRGTGAQAEQFF.